This T cell receptor beta chain was documented in a study of early T cells in non-severe SARS-CoV-2 infection. TCRdb itself ran the 5' RACE reads through MiXCR, one entry per CDR3 protein. The sample lists about 48,000 distinct CDR3 sequences, roughly 9.8% occurring once. CDR3 length: 15 amino acids. Germline CDR1 and CDR2: LGHNA and YNFKEQ. Trimming removed 4 bases at V and 3 bases at J, with 12 bases between. This clonotype was seen at least ten times. The sample taken for sequencing was whole blood. V and J are TRBV4-2 and TRBJ2-2, with D possibly TRBD2 on 6 matching bases. The source is an adult who was a healthcare worker with PCR-confirmed SARS-CoV-2 infection or an uninfected control (not recorded which). CDR3 region: CASSPTSRYTGELFF. The CDR3 region has the DNA TGTGCCAGCAGCCCCACTAGCAGATACACCGGGGAGCTGTTTTTT.